This T cell receptor (beta chain) stems from a study of T cell changes during pregnancy in multiple sclerosis. Trimming removed 4 bases from V and 7 bases from J; junction bases left unmatched: 4. The CDR3 is 14 residues long. The germline V gene encodes CDR1 MRHNA and CDR2 SNTAGT. TCRdb's table, derived via immunoSEQ multiplex PCR, lists solely in-frame clones and lacks some. Here the sample spans approximately 80,000 clones, nearly 95% being singletons. The chain links TRBV6-4 to TRBJ2-1; TRBD1 matches 10 bases. The sequenced sample was peripheral blood, obtained in the second trimester of pregnancy. The receptor was isolated from a female donor in good health, enrolled as a control in a pregnancy study. CDR3 bases: TGTGCCAGCAGTGGGACAGGGGGGATAAATGAGCAGTTCTTC. Translation: CASSGTGGINEQFF.